These 8 T cell receptor beta chains share one sample of origin, sequenced in a study of blood T cell repertoires in COVID-19. Libraries were prepared by immunoSEQ multiplex PCR; TCRdb keeps only in-frame clonotypes and omits some of them. The sample lists about 210,000 clones; 75% to 90% were seen once. The sequenced sample was PBMCs or T cells enriched from blood (not recorded which). The receptors were sampled from a man aged 40-55 years who had recovered from COVID-19.

This sequence joins TRBV10-2 and TRBJ1-3; unclear D gene. Per germline, CDR1 WSHSY and CDR2 SAAADI. V was trimmed by 8 bases and J by 1 base, leaving 6 bases between them. The CDR3 sequence is 12 residues long. CDR3 loop: CASGDSGNTIYF. For the CDR3, the DNA is TGCGCCAGCGGAGATTCTGGAAACACCATATATTTT.

The V and J genes are TRBV2 and TRBJ2-1; a possible D gene is TRBD2 (5 bases). The CDR3 contains 12 residues. The V end was cut by 8 bases, the J end by 9 bases, with 14 bases between. Germline CDR1 SNHLY, CDR2 FYNNEI. The CDR3 nucleotides read TGTGCCAGCGCCGACAACCGGGGTGAGCAGTTCTTC. This encodes CASADNRGEQFF. Combining the CDR3 with reference TRBV2 and TRBJ2-1 gives the whole variable domain EPEVTQTPSHQVTQMGQEVILRCVPISNHLYFYWYRQILGQKVEFLVSFYNNEISEKSEIFDDQFSVERPDGSNFTLKIRSTKLEDSAMYFCASADNRGEQFFGPGTRLTVL.

Only a few counts were recorded for this clone. The chain couples TRBV28 to TRBJ1-5; 7 positions agree with TRBD1. Germline V gives CDR1 MDHEN, CDR2 SYDVKM. The CDR3 covers 15 residues. The V gene end was trimmed by 2 bases and the J gene end by 4 bases; junction bases not matched to a gene: 5. The CDR3 DNA sequence: TGTGCCAGCAGTTTAGAGGGGGCGACGAATCAGCCCCAGCATTTT. Protein sequence: CASSLEGATNQPQHF. The complete variable domain, with remaining parts taken from reference TRBV28 and TRBJ1-5, reads DVKVTQSSRYLVKRTGEKVFLECVQDMDHENMFWYRQDPGLGLRLIYFSYDVKMKEKGDIPEGYSVSREKKERFSLILESASTNQTSMYLCASSLEGATNQPQHFGDGTRLSIL.

The chain is built from TRBV15 and TRBJ2-7; TRBD1 might be the D (7 bases). The CDR3 is made up of 14 amino acids. The V and J ends lost 0 bases and 4 bases respectively, with 10 bases between them. The germline V gene has CDR1 LNHNV and CDR2 YYDKDF (reference sequence). The CDR3 reads CATSRDQGGYEQYF. The CDR3 coding sequence is TGTGCCACCAGCAGAGATCAGGGGGGTTACGAGCAGTACTTC.

Only a few counts were recorded for this clone. This rearrangement joins TRBV18 to TRBJ1-3, with 7 bases that match TRBD1. V gave up 3 bases and J gave up 3 bases; unmatched junction bases: 5. This CDR3 has 15 residues. CDR1 KGHSH and CDR2 LQKENI come from the germline V gene. The CDR3 sequence: CASSPTGYRGNTIYF. CDR3 coding DNA: TGTGCCAGCTCACCGACAGGGTACCGTGGAAACACCATATATTTT.

This clone was detected only a few times. Different DNA sequences within this sample yield the same CDR3. The CDR3 here is CATSDSFEQYF. DNA of the CDR3: TGTGCCACCAGTGATTCTTTCGAGCAGTACTTC. The genes are TRBV24-1 and TRBJ2-7; no reliable D call. V was trimmed by 2 bases and J by 6 bases, leaving 4 bases between them. Germline CDR1 is KGHDR and CDR2 is SFDVKD. There are 11 residues in the CDR3.

The CDR3 DNA sequence: TGTGCCAGCAGTCTTTTTTCCTCAACTAATGAAAAACTGTTTTTT. Translating it yields CASSLFSSTNEKLFF. The genes are TRBV27 and TRBJ1-4; D uncertain. V lost 5 bases and J lost 0, with 10 bases in between. The CDR3 loop spans 15 amino acids. The germline gives CDR1 MNHEY, CDR2 SMNVEV (reference sequence). Full variable domain (missing parts from reference TRBV27 and TRBJ1-4): EAQVTQNPRYLITVTGKKLTVTCSQNMNHEYMSWYRQDPGLGLRQIYYSMNVEVTDKGDVPEGYKVSRKEKRNFPLILESPSPNQTSLYFCASSLFSSTNEKLFFGSGTQLSVL.

V is TRBV15 and J is TRBJ1-1; D gene ambiguous. Between the trimmed V and J ends, which lost 1 base and 0 bases, there was a span of 15 bases. The CDR3 sequence is 17 residues long. In germline, CDR1 is LNHNV, CDR2 YYDKDF (reference sequence). CDR3 protein: CATSRVRSTGMNTEAFF. Here the CDR3 DNA reads TGTGCCACCAGCAGAGTTAGAAGTACGGGTATGAACACTGAAGCTTTCTTT.